Included here is one TCR beta chain sequence, with context. No antigen is known for it. Treatment indicated: oral pan-JAK inhibitor, 5-10 mg twice daily. CD4+ and CD8+ T cells were sorted from PBMCs. Germline CDR1 MNHEY, CDR2 SMNVEV (reference sequence). This CDR3 is 16 amino acids long. V shed 6 bases and J 6 bases; nucleotides not matched to a gene: 13. This specimen belongs to a study of CD8+ T cells in alopecia areata. Findings of the study overall: Relative to mice, TCR sharing across patients was less clear, a difference possibly HLA-related. Sequences from scalp samples also cover resident alphabeta T cells of normal skin. Amid tofacitinib therapy, many expanded lesional clones stayed present in scalp and blood.

Extracted from the samples, RNA was reverse transcribed into cDNA to serve as the sequencing template. Libraries were prepared by immunoSEQ multiplex PCR; TCRdb keeps only in-frame clonotypes and omits some of them. The table lists 150,000 to 200,000 clones, approximately 50% of them singletons. This chain uses TRBV27 with TRBJ2-5, with 10 bases lining up with TRBD2. Sequences were derived from CD8+ T cells sorted from blood, sampled at approximately week 51, from a patient treated with tofacitinib. The source is a human donor with alopecia areata. CDR3 region: CASSPQLAGIYKTQYF. The CDR3 DNA reads TGTGCCAGCAGCCCCCAACTAGCGGGGATTTACAAGACCCAGTACTTC.